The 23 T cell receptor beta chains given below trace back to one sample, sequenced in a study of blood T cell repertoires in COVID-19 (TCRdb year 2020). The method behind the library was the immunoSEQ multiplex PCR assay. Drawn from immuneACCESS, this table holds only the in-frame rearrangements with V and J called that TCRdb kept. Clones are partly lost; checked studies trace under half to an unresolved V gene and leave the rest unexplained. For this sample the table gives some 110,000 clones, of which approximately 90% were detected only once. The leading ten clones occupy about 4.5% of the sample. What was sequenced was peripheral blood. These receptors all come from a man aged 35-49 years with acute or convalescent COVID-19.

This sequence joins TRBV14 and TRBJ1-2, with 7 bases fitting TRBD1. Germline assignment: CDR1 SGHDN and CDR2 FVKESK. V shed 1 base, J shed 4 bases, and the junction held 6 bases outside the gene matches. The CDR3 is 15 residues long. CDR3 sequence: CASSQVRGPVYGYTF. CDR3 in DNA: TGTGCCAGCAGCCAAGTTAGGGGGCCGGTCTATGGCTACACCTTC. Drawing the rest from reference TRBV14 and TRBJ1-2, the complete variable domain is EAGVTQFPSHSVIEKGQTVTLRCDPISGHDNLYWYRRVMGKEIKFLLHFVKESKQDESGMPNNRFLAERTGGTYSTLKVQPAELEDSGVYFCASSQVRGPVYGYTFGSGTRLTVV.

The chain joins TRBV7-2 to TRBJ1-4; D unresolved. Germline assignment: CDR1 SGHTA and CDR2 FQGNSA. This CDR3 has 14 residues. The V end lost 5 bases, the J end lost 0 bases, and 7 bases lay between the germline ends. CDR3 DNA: TGTGCCAGCAGCCCCTATGCAACTAATGAAAAACTGTTTTTT. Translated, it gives CASSPYATNEKLFF.

The CDR3 coding sequence is TGTGCCAGCAGCTCTGGACAGGTGCTAAGTTACTATGGCTACACCTTC. Its protein is CASSSGQVLSYYGYTF. The gene calls are TRBV7-2 and TRBJ1-2, with TRBD1 matching over 7 bases. The length of the CDR3 is 16 residues. Per the germline V gene, CDR1 is SGHTA and CDR2 is FQGNSA. Trimming at V came to 4 bases and at J to 3 bases, leaving 11 bases not matched to a gene. The full variable domain, in which reference TRBV7-2 and TRBJ1-2 provide the parts outside the CDR3, is GAGVSQSPSNKVTEKGKDVELRCDPISGHTALYWYRQSLGQGLEFLIYFQGNSAPDKSGLPSDRFSAERTGGSVSTLTIQRTQQEDSAVYLCASSSGQVLSYYGYTFGSGTRLTVV.

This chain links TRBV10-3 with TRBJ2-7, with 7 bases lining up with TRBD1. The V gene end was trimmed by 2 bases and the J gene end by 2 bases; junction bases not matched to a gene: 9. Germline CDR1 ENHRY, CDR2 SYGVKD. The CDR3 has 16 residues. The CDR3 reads CAISEPPTGDPYEQYF. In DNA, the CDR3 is TGTGCCATCAGTGAGCCCCCAACAGGGGACCCCTACGAGCAGTACTTC.

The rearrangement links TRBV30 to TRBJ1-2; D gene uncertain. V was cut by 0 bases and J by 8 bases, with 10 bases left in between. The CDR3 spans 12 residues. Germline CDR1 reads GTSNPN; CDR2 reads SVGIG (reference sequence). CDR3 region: CAWSVTGSGYTF. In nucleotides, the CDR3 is TGTGCCTGGAGTGTAACGGGGAGCGGCTACACCTTC.

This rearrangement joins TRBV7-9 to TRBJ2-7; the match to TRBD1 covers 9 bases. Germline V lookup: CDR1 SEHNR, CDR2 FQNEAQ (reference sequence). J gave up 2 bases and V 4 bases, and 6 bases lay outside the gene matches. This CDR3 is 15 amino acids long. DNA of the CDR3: TGTGCCAGCAGCTCCTCCCGGACAGGGGCCTACGAGCAGTACTTC. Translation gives CASSSSRTGAYEQYF.

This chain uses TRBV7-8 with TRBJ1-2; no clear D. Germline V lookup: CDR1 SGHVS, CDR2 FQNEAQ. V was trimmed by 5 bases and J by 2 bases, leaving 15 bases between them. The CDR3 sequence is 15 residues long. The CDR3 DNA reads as TGTGCCAGCAGCCCTAGCCCGGGAAGAAACTATGGCTACACCTTC. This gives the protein CASSPSPGRNYGYTF.

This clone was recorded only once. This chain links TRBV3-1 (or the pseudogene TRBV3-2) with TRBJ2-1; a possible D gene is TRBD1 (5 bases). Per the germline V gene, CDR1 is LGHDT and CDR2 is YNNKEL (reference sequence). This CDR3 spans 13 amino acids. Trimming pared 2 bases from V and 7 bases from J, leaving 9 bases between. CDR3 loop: CASSQWQGNEQFF. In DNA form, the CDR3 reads TGTGCCAGCAGCCAATGGCAGGGAAATGAGCAGTTCTTC.

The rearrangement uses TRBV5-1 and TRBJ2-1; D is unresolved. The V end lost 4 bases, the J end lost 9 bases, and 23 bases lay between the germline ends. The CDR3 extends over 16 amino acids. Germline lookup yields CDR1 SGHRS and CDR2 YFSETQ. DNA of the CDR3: TGCGCCAGCAGCCGACACGCCGAGCCCTGGCGTGGTGAGCAGTTCTTC. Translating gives CASSRHAEPWRGEQFF.

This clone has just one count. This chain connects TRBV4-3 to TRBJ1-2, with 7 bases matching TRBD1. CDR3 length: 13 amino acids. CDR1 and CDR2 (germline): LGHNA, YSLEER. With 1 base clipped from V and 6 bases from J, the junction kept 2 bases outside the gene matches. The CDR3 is CASSQGQGDGYTF. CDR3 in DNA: TGCGCCAGCAGCCAAGGACAGGGCGATGGCTACACCTTC.

Here the CDR3 reads CASSLGGGGSYNEQFF. Here the CDR3 DNA reads TGTGCCAGCAGCTTAGGTGGCGGGGGATCTTACAATGAGCAGTTCTTC. V gene TRBV7-2 combines with J gene TRBJ2-1; the match to TRBD2 covers 7 bases. The CDR3 consists of 16 residues. The germline gives CDR1 SGHTA, CDR2 FQGNSA. V lost 1 base to trimming and J lost 4 bases; unmatched junction nucleotides: 7. The entire variable domain, with the rest obtained from reference TRBV7-2 and TRBJ2-1, is as follows: GAGVSQSPSNKVTEKGKDVELRCDPISGHTALYWYRQSLGQGLEFLIYFQGNSAPDKSGLPSDRFSAERTGGSVSTLTIQRTQQEDSAVYLCASSLGGGGSYNEQFFGPGTRLTVL.

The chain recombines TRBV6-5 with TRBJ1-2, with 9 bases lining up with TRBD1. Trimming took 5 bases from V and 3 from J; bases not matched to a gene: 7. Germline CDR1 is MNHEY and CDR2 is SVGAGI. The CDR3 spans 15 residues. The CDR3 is CASSPLQGAHYGYTF. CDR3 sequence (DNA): TGTGCCAGCAGTCCCCTACAGGGGGCCCACTATGGCTACACCTTC.

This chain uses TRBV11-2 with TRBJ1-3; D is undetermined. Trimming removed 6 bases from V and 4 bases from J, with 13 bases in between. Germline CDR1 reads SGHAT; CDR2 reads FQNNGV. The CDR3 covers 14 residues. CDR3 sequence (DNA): TGTGCCAGCAGTCCGTCCCGGAGGGGAAACACCATATATTTT. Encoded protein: CASSPSRRGNTIYF. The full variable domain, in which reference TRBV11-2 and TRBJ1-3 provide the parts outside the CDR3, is EAGVAQSPRYKIIEKRQSVAFWCNPISGHATLYWYQQILGQGPKLLIQFQNNGVVDDSQLPKDRFSAERLKGVDSTLKIQPAKLEDSAVYLCASSPSRRGNTIYFGEGSWLTVV.

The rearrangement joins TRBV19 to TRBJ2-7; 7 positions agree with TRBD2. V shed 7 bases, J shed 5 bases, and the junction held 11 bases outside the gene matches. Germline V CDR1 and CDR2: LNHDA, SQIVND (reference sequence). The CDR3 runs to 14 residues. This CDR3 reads CASISKRGPHEQYF. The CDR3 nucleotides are TGTGCCAGTATCTCAAAGCGGGGTCCCCACGAGCAGTACTTC.

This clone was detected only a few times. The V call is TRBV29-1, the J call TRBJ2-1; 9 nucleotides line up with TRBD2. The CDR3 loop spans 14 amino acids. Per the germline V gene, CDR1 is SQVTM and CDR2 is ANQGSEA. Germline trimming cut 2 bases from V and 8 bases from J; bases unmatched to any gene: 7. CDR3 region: CSVERLAGIDEQFF. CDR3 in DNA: TGCAGCGTTGAACGGCTAGCGGGAATCGATGAGCAGTTCTTC.

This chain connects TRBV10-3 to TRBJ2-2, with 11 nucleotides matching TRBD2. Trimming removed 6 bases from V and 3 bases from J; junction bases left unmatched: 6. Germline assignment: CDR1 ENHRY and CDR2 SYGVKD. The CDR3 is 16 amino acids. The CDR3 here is CAIRPTSGGHTGELFF. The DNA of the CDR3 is TGTGCCATCAGGCCCACTAGCGGGGGTCACACCGGGGAGCTGTTTTTT.

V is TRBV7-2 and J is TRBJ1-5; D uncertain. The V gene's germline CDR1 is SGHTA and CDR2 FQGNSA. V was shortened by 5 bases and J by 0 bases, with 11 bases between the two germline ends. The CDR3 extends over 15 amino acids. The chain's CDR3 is CASSLGEASNQPQHF. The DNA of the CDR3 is TGTGCCAGCAGCCTCGGGGAGGCTAGCAATCAGCCCCAGCATTTT. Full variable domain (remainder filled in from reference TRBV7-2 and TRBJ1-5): GAGVSQSPSNKVTEKGKDVELRCDPISGHTALYWYRQSLGQGLEFLIYFQGNSAPDKSGLPSDRFSAERTGGSVSTLTIQRTQQEDSAVYLCASSLGEASNQPQHFGDGTRLSIL.

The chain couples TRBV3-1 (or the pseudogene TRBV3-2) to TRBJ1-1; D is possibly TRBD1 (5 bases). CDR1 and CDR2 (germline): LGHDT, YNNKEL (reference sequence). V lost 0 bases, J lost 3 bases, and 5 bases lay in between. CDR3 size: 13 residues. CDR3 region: CASSQETDTEAFF. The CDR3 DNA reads TGTGCCAGCAGCCAAGAGACAGACACTGAAGCTTTCTTT.

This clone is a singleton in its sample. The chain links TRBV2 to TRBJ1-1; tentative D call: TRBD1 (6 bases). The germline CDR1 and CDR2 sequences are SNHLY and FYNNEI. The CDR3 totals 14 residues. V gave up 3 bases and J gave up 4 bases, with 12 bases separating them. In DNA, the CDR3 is TGTGCCAGCAGTGATATAAACAGGGCCACTGAAGCTTTCTTT. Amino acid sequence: CASSDINRATEAFF.

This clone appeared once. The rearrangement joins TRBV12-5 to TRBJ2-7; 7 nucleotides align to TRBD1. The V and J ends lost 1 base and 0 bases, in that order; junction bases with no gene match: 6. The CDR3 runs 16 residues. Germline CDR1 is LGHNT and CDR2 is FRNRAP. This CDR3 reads CASGLAGQVSSYEQYF. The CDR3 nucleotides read TGTGCTAGTGGTTTGGCCGGACAGGTTAGCTCCTACGAGCAGTACTTC.

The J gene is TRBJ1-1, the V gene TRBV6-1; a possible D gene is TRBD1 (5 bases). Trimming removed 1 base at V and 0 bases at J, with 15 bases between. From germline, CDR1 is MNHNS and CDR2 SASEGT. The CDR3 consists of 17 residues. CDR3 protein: CASSEGDFRGLNTEAFF. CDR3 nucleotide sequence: TGTGCCAGCAGTGAAGGGGACTTCCGAGGATTGAACACTGAAGCTTTCTTT.

DNA for the CDR3: TGTGCCAGTAGTCCCTCCCCCAATGAGCAGTTCTTC. As protein: CASSPSPNEQFF. The V gene is TRBV19, the J gene TRBJ2-1; no reliable D call. Trimming took 5 bases from V and 6 from J, leaving 8 bases between them. This CDR3 is 12 amino acids long. From germline, CDR1 is LNHDA and CDR2 SQIVND (reference sequence).

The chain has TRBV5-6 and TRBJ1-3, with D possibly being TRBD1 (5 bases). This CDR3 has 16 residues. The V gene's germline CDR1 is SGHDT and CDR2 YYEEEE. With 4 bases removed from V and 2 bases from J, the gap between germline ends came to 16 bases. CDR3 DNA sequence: TGTGCCAGCAGCCCCGGAGGGGATTACCCTGGAAACACCATATATTTT. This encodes CASSPGGDYPGNTIYF.